A single sample gave rise to the 30 T cell receptor beta chains below, sequenced in a study of shared clonotypes between healthy human individuals. Profiling relied on immunoSEQ multiplex PCR, and the TCRdb table lists in-frame clones only, not all of them. This sample yields around 650,000 clones, of which around 96% are seen a single time; less than 0.12% belongs to the top ten. The naive CD8 subset, CD45RO-negative cells positively selected for CCR7, excluded terminally differentiated effector memory CD45RA+ cells. Sequencing was done on a sample of naive CD8+ T cells sorted from blood. These receptors were taken from a woman in her twenties or thirties in good health.

The genes are TRBV15 and TRBJ1-2; D unresolved. V lost 0 bases and J 3 bases, leaving 5 bases between the germline ends. The CDR3 consists of 13 residues. The germline gives CDR1 LNHNV, CDR2 YYDKDF (reference sequence). Here the CDR3 DNA reads TGTGCCACCAGCAGAGATCTGCACTATGGCTACACCTTC. Encoded protein: CATSRDLHYGYTF. Drawing the rest from reference TRBV15 and TRBJ1-2, the complete variable domain is DAMVIQNPRYQVTQFGKPVTLSCSQTLNHNVMYWYQQKSSQAPKLLFHYYDKDFNNEADTPDNFQSRRPNTSFCFLDIRSPGLGDTAMYLCATSRDLHYGYTFGSGTRLTVV.

V and J are TRBV9 and TRBJ1-6; unclear D gene. The germline V and J ends were trimmed by 2 bases and 10 bases, with 7 bases remaining between them. The CDR3 is 12 amino acids. Looked up from germline, CDR1 is SGDLS and CDR2 is YYNGEE. The CDR3 loop reads CASSVDGSPLHF. CDR3 in DNA: TGTGCCAGCAGCGTGGATGGATCACCCCTCCACTTT.

The J gene is TRBJ1-1, the V gene TRBV28, with 9 positions matching TRBD1. The germline CDR1 and CDR2 sequences are MDHEN and SYDVKM. The CDR3 has 13 amino acids. V dropped 5 bases and J dropped 6; count of bases not matched to a gene: 4. CDR3 DNA sequence: TGTGCCAGCAGTCCCGACAGGGGGGCTGAAGCTTTCTTT. It codes for CASSPDRGAEAFF.

The V gene is TRBV15, the J gene TRBJ2-7; tentative D call: TRBD1 (6 bases). Trimming took off 8 bases at V and 4 bases at J, with 18 bases between the two ends. The length of the CDR3 is 14 residues. Germline V gene data show CDR1 as LNHNV and CDR2 as YYDKDF (reference sequence). The CDR3 loop reads CATGLSGTPYEQYF. The CDR3 DNA is TGTGCCACCGGCCTATCCGGGACACCTTACGAGCAGTACTTC.

The rearrangement links TRBV6-1 to TRBJ2-5; D is tentatively TRBD1 or TRBD2 (5 bases each). With the DNA end fitting TRBJ2-7 better, the J assignment may be wrong. Looked up from germline, CDR1 is MNHNS and CDR2 is SASEGT. This CDR3 is built from 16 residues. CDR3 sequence (DNA): TGTGCCAGCAGTGAAGCGGCGTGGGACCCGACCTACGAGCAGTACTTC. Residues: CASSEAAWDPTYEQYF.

The rearrangement joins TRBV2 to TRBJ1-1; D gene unclear. The CDR3 length is 12 residues. Germline V gene data show CDR1 as SNHLY and CDR2 as FYNNEI. V gave up 8 bases and J gave up 3 bases, with 10 bases separating them. The CDR3 nucleotides are TGTGCCAGCGAACGGGCGCACACTGAAGCTTTCTTT. Translating it yields CASERAHTEAFF.

This sequence joins TRBV27 and TRBJ2-5, with D tentatively TRBD1 or TRBD2 (5 bases each). This CDR3 has 15 residues. V lost 4 bases to trimming and J lost 4 bases, with 16 bases between them. Per the germline V gene, CDR1 is MNHEY and CDR2 is SMNVEV (reference sequence). The CDR3 bases are TGTGCCAGCAGTTCCTTTGCAGGGAGCCCAGAGACCCAGTACTTC. Encoded protein: CASSSFAGSPETQYF.

V and J are TRBV11-2 and TRBJ2-7; tentatively, D is TRBD1 (6 bases). Germline V gives CDR1 SGHAT, CDR2 FQNNGV. The CDR3 covers 15 residues. V gave up 2 bases and J gave up 1 base, with 12 bases separating them. Written as DNA, the CDR3 is TGTGCCAGCAGCTTATATCCCGGGACATCCTACGAGCAGTACTTC. This codes for CASSLYPGTSYEQYF.

As for this clone: Distinct nucleotide sequences in the sample also encode this CDR3. The chain couples TRBV13 to TRBJ2-7, with 11 bases aligning to TRBD1. The V gene's germline CDR1 is PRHDT and CDR2 FYEKMQ (reference sequence). V trimming: 3 bases; J trimming: 3 bases; junction bases outside the gene matches: 1. This CDR3 has 14 amino acids. The CDR3 region has the DNA TGTGCCAGCAGCTTGGGACAGGGGGACTACGAGCAGTACTTC. Translating it yields CASSLGQGDYEQYF.

The V call is TRBV6-5, the J call TRBJ1-2; D is perhaps TRBD1 (5 bases). The CDR3 length is 14 residues. Germline values: CDR1 MNHEY, CDR2 SVGAGI. Between the trimmed V and J ends, which lost 0 bases and 8 bases, there was a span of 13 bases. The CDR3 bases are TGTGCCAGCAGTTACTCGATCCAGGGCGGCGGCTACACCTTC. It codes for CASSYSIQGGGYTF.

V usage is TRBV4-1 and J usage is TRBJ2-5; 16 bases align to TRBD2. V shed 3 bases and J 5 bases; nucleotides not matched to a gene: 12. This CDR3 has 19 residues. Germline loops: CDR1 MGHRA, CDR2 YSYEKL. For the CDR3, the DNA is TGCGCCAGCAGCCATCCCGGGACTAGCGGGAGGGGTCCGGGGGAGACCCAGTACTTC. Protein sequence: CASSHPGTSGRGPGETQYF.

This sequence joins TRBV9 and TRBJ2-7; 9 nucleotides align to TRBD2. The CDR3 has 13 amino acids. V lost 4 bases and J lost 6; bases outside the gene matches: 5. The germline CDR1 and CDR2 sequences are SGDLS and YYNGEE. In DNA, the CDR3 is TGTGCCAGCAGCCCGGGACTAGCTAGCGAGCAGTACTTC. It is translated as CASSPGLASEQYF. Combining the CDR3 with reference TRBV9 and TRBJ2-7 gives the whole variable domain DSGVTQTPKHLITATGQRVTLRCSPRSGDLSVYWYQQSLDQGLQFLIQYYNGEERAKGNILERFSAQQFPDLHSELNLSSLELGDSALYFCASSPGLASEQYFGPGTRLTVT.

The rearrangement joins TRBV5-4 to TRBJ1-2, with D maybe TRBD1 (6 bases). In germline, CDR1 is SGHNT, CDR2 YYREEE (reference sequence). There are 12 residues in the CDR3. Trimming stripped 7 bases from V and 6 bases from J, with 13 bases between. DNA of the CDR3: TGTGCCAGCCGAGGGGGGAGTGATGGCTACACCTTC. Translated: CASRGGSDGYTF.

V and J are TRBV28 and TRBJ1-1; D remains ambiguous. V gave up 7 bases and J gave up 4 bases, with 10 bases separating them. Germline loops: CDR1 MDHEN, CDR2 SYDVKM. This CDR3 is built from 12 residues. The CDR3 nucleotides read TGTGCCAGCACCAGTTTAGGCACTGAAGCTTTCTTT. Translation: CASTSLGTEAFF.

The V call is TRBV4-1, the J call TRBJ2-2, with TRBD2 matching 8 bases. Trimming cost V 4 bases and J 5 bases; bases outside gene matches: 12. Germline loops: CDR1 MGHRA, CDR2 YSYEKL. The CDR3 totals 17 residues. CDR3 amino acids: CASSPNPGTRGTGELFF. CDR3 sequence (DNA): TGCGCCAGCAGCCCGAACCCCGGGACTAGAGGAACCGGGGAGCTGTTTTTT.

The rearrangement joins TRBV11-2 to TRBJ2-1; D is perhaps TRBD2 (6 bases). Trimming removed 1 base at V and 7 bases at J, with 20 bases between. This CDR3 is built from 17 residues. Germline V CDR1 and CDR2: SGHAT, FQNNGV. In nucleotides, the CDR3 is TGTGCCAGCAGCTTAGCCGCCCAGTCAGCGGGCGCGAATGAGCAGTTCTTC. Its protein is CASSLAAQSAGANEQFF.

The rearrangement links TRBV5-5 to TRBJ1-2, with 8 positions matching TRBD1. V was clipped by 4 bases and J by 3 bases; unmatched bases: 2. CDR1 is SGHKS and CDR2 is YYEKEE in the germline V gene (reference sequence). This CDR3 spans 13 amino acids. The CDR3 DNA reads TGTGCCAGCAGCCCAGGGGGCTACTATGGCTACACCTTC. It is translated as CASSPGGYYGYTF.

The CDR3 nucleotides are TGCAGCGCCCGGGACAGCTACACAGATACGCAGTATTTT. This codes for CSARDSYTDTQYF. The chain links TRBV29-1 to TRBJ2-3; 7 nucleotides line up with TRBD1. Losses at the gene ends were 7 bases for V and 2 bases for J; bases not matched to a gene: 6. Germline-derived CDR1 and CDR2 are SQVTM and ANQGSEA. There are 13 residues in the CDR3.

The V call is TRBV27, the J call TRBJ2-3; no definite D call. Per the germline V gene, CDR1 is MNHEY and CDR2 is SMNVEV (reference sequence). CDR3 length: 11 amino acids. Trimming left V 6 bases short and J 2 bases short, with 3 bases between. This chain's CDR3 is CASSATDTQYF. CDR3 DNA: TGTGCCAGCAGCGCCACAGATACGCAGTATTTT.

On this clone: Other DNA sequences in the sample encode the same CDR3. V and J are TRBV28 and TRBJ1-1; D gene ambiguous. The ends were cut back, 3 bases at V and 1 base at J, with 3 bases in the middle. The germline CDR1 and CDR2 sequences are MDHEN and SYDVKM. The CDR3 totals 12 residues. CDR3 in amino acids: CASSFPNTEAFF. CDR3 bases: TGTGCCAGCAGTTTCCCGAACACTGAAGCTTTCTTT.

The V gene is TRBV19, the J gene TRBJ1-2, with D unresolved. Germline CDR1 LNHDA, CDR2 SQIVND (reference sequence). The CDR3 sequence is 9 residues long. V was shortened by 11 bases and J by 7 bases, with 8 bases between the two germline ends. The CDR3 here is CAGCIGYTF. The CDR3 DNA follows: TGTGCCGGCTGCATTGGCTACACCTTC.

V usage is TRBV5-1 and J usage is TRBJ2-5; D gene uncertain. The V gene's germline CDR1 is SGHRS and CDR2 YFSETQ. Trimming removed 0 bases at V and 4 bases at J, with 7 bases between. The CDR3 is 13 residues long. The CDR3 reads CASSLGFLETQYF. CDR3 DNA: TGCGCCAGCAGCTTGGGATTTTTAGAGACCCAGTACTTC.

V usage is TRBV29-1 and J usage is TRBJ2-7, with D maybe TRBD1 (7 bases). This CDR3 has 16 residues. Between the trimmed V and J ends, which lost 2 bases and 2 bases, there was a span of 19 bases. Germline loops: CDR1 SQVTM, CDR2 ANQGSEA. CDR3 sequence: CSVEQGGGGAPYEQYF. The CDR3 bases are TGCAGCGTTGAACAAGGGGGCGGCGGGGCCCCCTACGAGCAGTACTTC.

This clone was picked up one time. The genes are TRBV6-1 and TRBJ2-1; D is uncertain. The CDR3 extends over 13 amino acids. Germline V lookup: CDR1 MNHNS, CDR2 SASEGT. The V end lost 7 bases, the J end lost 4 bases, and 11 bases lay between the germline ends. The CDR3 region has the DNA TGTGCCAGCACTCCCTTTGGATACAATGAGCAGTTCTTC. Protein: CASTPFGYNEQFF.

This chain connects TRBV5-1 to TRBJ2-3; TRBD2 agrees at 8 bases. V lost 0 bases and J lost 14; bases outside the gene matches: 14. CDR3 length equals 15 residues. Germline V gives CDR1 SGHRS, CDR2 YFSETQ. CDR3 amino acids: CASSLDPSGHQGVYF. In DNA form, the CDR3 reads TGCGCCAGCAGCTTGGATCCTAGCGGGCATCAAGGAGTGTATTTT.

The CDR3 is CASSVAGVSYEQYF. CDR3 nucleotides: TGTGCCAGCAGCGTCGCAGGGGTGAGCTACGAGCAGTACTTC. The J gene is TRBJ2-7, the V gene TRBV5-6, with D tentatively TRBD1 (6 bases). The CDR3 spans 14 residues. The ends were cut back, 4 bases at V and 3 bases at J, with 14 bases in the middle. Germline assignment: CDR1 SGHDT and CDR2 YYEEEE.

CDR3 sequence reads: CASSLTTGLAANNEQFF. In nucleotides, the CDR3 is TGCGCCAGCAGCCTCACGACTGGGCTAGCGGCGAACAATGAGCAGTTCTTC. V usage is TRBV4-1 and J usage is TRBJ2-1; 7 nucleotides agree with TRBD2. With 4 bases clipped from V and 5 bases from J, the junction kept 14 bases outside the gene matches. The germline V gene encodes CDR1 MGHRA and CDR2 YSYEKL. The CDR3 length is 17 residues.

The rearrangement links TRBV9 to TRBJ2-1; maybe TRBD1 (6 bases). Trimming removed 4 bases at V and 5 bases at J, with 16 bases between. This CDR3 region has 15 residues. Germline CDR1 SGDLS, CDR2 YYNGEE. The CDR3 here is CASSSGVRGDNEQFF. Written as DNA, the CDR3 is TGTGCCAGCAGCTCAGGGGTCAGGGGAGACAATGAGCAGTTCTTC.

V usage is TRBV27 and J usage is TRBJ1-3; no definite D call. The CDR3 extends over 16 amino acids. Germline V gene sequence: CDR1 MNHEY, CDR2 SMNVEV (reference sequence). Trimming took 6 bases from V and 2 from J, leaving 17 bases between them. As DNA, the CDR3 is TGTGCCAGCAGAATGAAGCGCACCCTTCCTGGAAACACCATATATTTT. Its translation is CASRMKRTLPGNTIYF.

This clone is a singleton in its sample. The rearrangement links TRBV5-1 to TRBJ2-5; 11 bases map to TRBD2. From germline, CDR1 is SGHRS and CDR2 YFSETQ. The CDR3 extends over 19 amino acids. V was pared by 4 bases and J by 2 bases, with 16 bases of the junction left unmatched. The CDR3 nucleotides read TGCGCCAGCAGCCGCACCCGAGGGGCTAGCGGGAGGCAACAAGAGACCCAGTACTTC. This encodes CASSRTRGASGRQQETQYF.